A selection of T cell receptor beta chains follows, all from one sample in a study of shared clonotypes between healthy human individuals. Method: immunoSEQ multiplex PCR; TCRdb's copy keeps in-frame clones and lacks some. The sample shows roughly 96,000 clones, roughly 45% of them seen only once. The sample taken for sequencing was PBMCs. Source of these receptors: a middle-aged woman in good health. Some clones in this sample may be carry-over from other donors' samples. Both conserved end residues are part of each CDR3. The D gene is left open where the match is weak. The listing skips clone size in some rows; elsewhere it reads once, few, many or a size class.

d_gene: NA; v_gene: TRBV29-1; j_gene: TRBJ2-5; abundance: NA; CDR3aa: CSVDRQQETQYF; CDR3nt: TGCAGCGTTGATAGGCAACAAGAGACCCAGTACTTC
d_gene: TRBD2; v_gene: TRBV9; j_gene: TRBJ2-1; abundance: once; CDR3aa: CASSTRTSGYNEQFF; CDR3nt: TGTGCCAGCAGCACTCGGACTAGCGGGTACAATGAGCAGTTCTTC
d_gene: NA; v_gene: TRBV5-1; j_gene: TRBJ2-2; abundance: NA; CDR3aa: CASSNTGLEAGELFF; CDR3nt: TGCGCCAGCAGCAACACAGGGTTAGAGGCCGGGGAGCTGTTTTTT
d_gene: NA; v_gene: TRBV5-1; j_gene: TRBJ2-7; abundance: NA; CDR3aa: CASSGFGVLYEQYF; CDR3nt: TGCGCCAGCAGCGGATTCGGCGTTCTCTACGAGCAGTACTTC
d_gene: NA; v_gene: TRBV18; j_gene: TRBJ2-7; abundance: many; CDR3aa: CASSLERDLSTEQYF; CDR3nt: TGTGCCAGCTCACTCGAAAGGGACCTAAGCACCGAGCAGTACTTC
d_gene: TRBD2; v_gene: TRBV29-1; j_gene: TRBJ2-3; abundance: NA; CDR3aa: CSVQLAGGSTDTQYF; CDR3nt: TGCAGCGTGCAGCTAGCGGGAGGTAGCACAGATACGCAGTATTTT
d_gene: NA; v_gene: TRBV29-1; j_gene: TRBJ2-7; abundance: NA; CDR3aa: CSVAVWGEQYF; CDR3nt: TGCAGCGTTGCCGTCTGGGGGGAGCAGTACTTC
d_gene: TRBD1; v_gene: TRBV6-6; j_gene: TRBJ1-5; abundance: NA; CDR3aa: CASSPGQGQPQHF; CDR3nt: TGTGCCAGCAGCCCGGGACAGGGTCAGCCCCAGCATTTT
d_gene: NA; v_gene: TRBV11-2; j_gene: TRBJ1-1; abundance: many; CDR3aa: CASSQARGTEAFF; CDR3nt: TGTGCCAGCAGCCAAGCGAGGGGCACTGAAGCTTTCTTT
d_gene: TRBD1; v_gene: TRBV6-1; j_gene: TRBJ1-6; abundance: NA; CDR3aa: CASSVSNRGHSPLHF; CDR3nt: TGTGCCAGCAGTGTCTCTAACAGGGGGCATTCACCCCTCCACTTT
d_gene: NA; v_gene: TRBV7-8; j_gene: TRBJ2-3; abundance: NA; CDR3aa: CASSLTPGDTQYF; CDR3nt: TGTGCCAGCAGCTTAACACCCGGAGATACGCAGTATTTT
d_gene: NA; v_gene: TRBV4-2; j_gene: TRBJ1-2; abundance: many; CDR3aa: CASSQDKDGYGYTF; CDR3nt: TGTGCCAGCAGCCAAGATAAGGACGGCTATGGCTACACCTTC
d_gene: NA; v_gene: TRBV7-9; j_gene: TRBJ2-6; abundance: NA; CDR3aa: CASGDGANVLTF; CDR3nt: TGTGCCAGCGGGGATGGGGCCAACGTCCTGACTTTC
d_gene: NA; v_gene: TRBV2; j_gene: TRBJ2-5; abundance: NA; CDR3aa: CASTGQPGEQYF; CDR3nt: TGTGCCAGCACGGGCCAGCCTGGGGAGCAGTACTTC
d_gene: NA; v_gene: TRBV29-1; j_gene: TRBJ1-3; abundance: many; CDR3aa: CSVEVGNTIYF; CDR3nt: TGCAGCGTTGAGGTTGGAAACACCATATATTTT
d_gene: NA; v_gene: TRBV4-2; j_gene: TRBJ1-5; abundance: NA; CDR3aa: CASSQRVDQPQHF; CDR3nt: TGTGCCAGCAGCCAAAGGGTCGATCAGCCCCAGCATTTT
d_gene: TRBD2; v_gene: TRBV5-1; j_gene: TRBJ2-3; abundance: few; CDR3aa: CASRTAQRDTDTQYF; CDR3nt: TGCGCCAGCAGAACAGCCCAGCGGGACACAGATACGCAGTATTTT
d_gene: NA; v_gene: TRBV6-5; j_gene: TRBJ2-3; abundance: NA; CDR3aa: CASRPQSSTDTQYF; CDR3nt: TGTGCCAGCAGGCCACAGAGTAGCACAGATACGCAGTATTTT
d_gene: NA; v_gene: TRBV15; j_gene: TRBJ1-3; abundance: few; CDR3aa: CATSRDTGHSGNTIYF; CDR3nt: TGTGCCACCAGCAGAGATACGGGCCACTCTGGAAACACCATATATTTT
d_gene: TRBD2; v_gene: TRBV9; j_gene: TRBJ2-1; abundance: few; CDR3aa: CASSVDPSGRIEQFF; CDR3nt: TGTGCCAGCAGCGTAGATCCTAGCGGGAGGATTGAGCAGTTCTTC
d_gene: NA; v_gene: TRBV7-8; j_gene: TRBJ2-1; abundance: once; CDR3aa: CASSLGWSGDEQFF; CDR3nt: TGTGCCAGCAGCTTAGGGTGGTCGGGAGATGAGCAGTTCTTC
d_gene: NA; v_gene: TRBV20-1; j_gene: TRBJ2-7; abundance: NA; CDR3aa: CSALVRNEQYF; CDR3nt: TGCAGTGCTCTGGTTAGGAACGAGCAGTACTTC
d_gene: NA; v_gene: TRBV6-1; j_gene: TRBJ1-4; abundance: few; CDR3aa: CAISESPTAINEKLFF; CDR3nt: TGTGCCATCAGTGAATCCCCGACAGCCATTAATGAAAAACTGTTTTTT
d_gene: TRBD2; v_gene: TRBV5-6; j_gene: TRBJ2-3; abundance: NA; CDR3aa: CASSLFRAGGPDTQYF; CDR3nt: TGTGCCAGCAGCTTGTTCAGGGCGGGAGGGCCAGATACGCAGTATTTT
d_gene: TRBD2; v_gene: TRBV5-4; j_gene: TRBJ2-7; abundance: NA; CDR3aa: CASILSGRNDEQYF; CDR3nt: TGTGCCAGCATCCTAAGCGGGAGGAATGACGAGCAGTACTTC
d_gene: NA; v_gene: TRBV4-1; j_gene: TRBJ2-1; abundance: once; CDR3aa: CASSPPGSRSNEQFF; CDR3nt: TGCGCCAGCAGCCCCCCTGGAAGTAGAAGCAATGAGCAGTTCTTC
d_gene: NA; v_gene: TRBV23-1; j_gene: TRBJ2-6; abundance: NA; CDR3aa: CASSHSPGANVLTF; CDR3nt: TGCGCCAGCAGCCACAGCCCTGGGGCCAACGTCCTGACTTTC
d_gene: NA; v_gene: TRBV29-1; j_gene: TRBJ1-2; abundance: NA; CDR3aa: CSVPRGGENGYTF; CDR3nt: TGCAGCGTTCCCCGGGGGGGGGAGAATGGCTACACCTTC
d_gene: NA; v_gene: TRBV28; j_gene: TRBJ1-5; abundance: NA; CDR3aa: CASSRDPNQPQHF; CDR3nt: TGTGCCAGCAGCAGGGACCCGAATCAGCCCCAGCATTTT
d_gene: NA; v_gene: TRBV29-1; j_gene: TRBJ2-5; abundance: NA; CDR3aa: CSALRSGEETQYF; CDR3nt: TGCAGCGCCCTCCGTTCAGGGGAAGAGACCCAGTACTTC
d_gene: NA; v_gene: TRBV15; j_gene: TRBJ2-1; abundance: few; CDR3aa: CATSNTRYNEQFF; CDR3nt: TGTGCCACCAGCAATACTAGATACAATGAGCAGTTCTTC
d_gene: NA; v_gene: TRBV28; j_gene: TRBJ2-7; abundance: NA; CDR3aa: CASRQENRYEQYF; CDR3nt: TGTGCCAGCAGGCAGGAGAACCGATACGAGCAGTACTTC
d_gene: NA; v_gene: TRBV4-1; j_gene: TRBJ2-7; abundance: many; CDR3aa: CASSQDAYGEQYF; CDR3nt: TGCGCCAGCAGCCAGGACGCGTACGGGGAGCAGTACTTC
d_gene: TRBD2; v_gene: TRBV5-5; j_gene: TRBJ2-1; abundance: few; CDR3aa: CASSPLRASGSAEQFF; CDR3nt: TGTGCCAGCAGCCCCCTGCGGGCTAGCGGGAGCGCTGAGCAGTTCTTC
d_gene: TRBD1; v_gene: TRBV7-3; j_gene: TRBJ2-2; abundance: NA; CDR3aa: CASSTGTATTGELFF; CDR3nt: TGTGCCAGCAGTACCGGGACAGCTACCACCGGGGAGCTGTTTTTT
d_gene: TRBD1; v_gene: TRBV10-1; j_gene: TRBJ2-7; abundance: NA; CDR3aa: CASSKGQAPSIRREQYF; CDR3nt: TGCGCCAGCAGCAAGGGACAGGCGCCCTCCATTCGTAGAGAGCAGTACTTC
d_gene: NA; v_gene: TRBV5-1; j_gene: TRBJ2-5; abundance: many; CDR3aa: CASSLAQLLETQYF; CDR3nt: TGCGCCAGCAGCTTGGCCCAACTCCTAGAGACCCAGTACTTC
d_gene: NA; v_gene: TRBV9; j_gene: TRBJ2-1; abundance: many; CDR3aa: CASSPDLGIVYNEQFF; CDR3nt: TGTGCCAGCAGCCCTGACCTAGGAATAGTCTACAATGAGCAGTTCTTC
d_gene: NA; v_gene: TRBV7-3; j_gene: TRBJ2-1; abundance: NA; CDR3aa: CASSFSSGSRGGEQFF; CDR3nt: TGTGCCAGCAGCTTCTCTAGCGGATCCCGAGGGGGTGAGCAGTTCTTC
d_gene: NA; v_gene: TRBV25-1; j_gene: TRBJ1-1; abundance: NA; CDR3aa: CASSEGVGNTEAFF; CDR3nt: TGTGCCAGCAGTGAAGGCGTCGGGAACACTGAAGCTTTCTTT
d_gene: NA; v_gene: TRBV19; j_gene: TRBJ2-5; abundance: few; CDR3aa: CASSLRLDGSQETQYF; CDR3nt: TGTGCCAGTAGTCTCCGATTGGACGGGAGTCAAGAGACCCAGTACTTC
d_gene: NA; v_gene: TRBV6-5; j_gene: TRBJ2-5; abundance: NA; CDR3aa: CASRSPGLGSQYF; CDR3nt: TGTGCCAGCAGGTCCCCGGGACTGGGATCCCAGTACTTC
d_gene: NA; v_gene: TRBV6-1; j_gene: TRBJ1-5; abundance: many; CDR3aa: CASRLGNQPQHF; CDR3nt: TGTGCCAGCAGGTTGGGGAATCAGCCCCAGCATTTT
d_gene: NA; v_gene: TRBV7-2; j_gene: TRBJ2-1; abundance: many; CDR3aa: CASSLSGGREFF; CDR3nt: TGTGCCAGCAGCTTAAGTGGTGGCAGGGAGTTCTTC
d_gene: NA; v_gene: TRBV20-1; j_gene: TRBJ1-2; abundance: few; CDR3aa: CSAPEIYGYTF; CDR3nt: TGCAGTGCACCCGAGATCTATGGCTACACCTTC
d_gene: NA; v_gene: TRBV5-1; j_gene: TRBJ2-7; abundance: NA; CDR3aa: CASSLRQGSEQYF; CDR3nt: TGCGCCAGCAGCTTGAGGCAGGGTAGCGAGCAGTACTTC
d_gene: TRBD1; v_gene: TRBV29-1; j_gene: TRBJ2-3; abundance: many; CDR3aa: CSVDRGYTQYF; CDR3nt: TGCAGCGTAGACAGGGGTTATACGCAGTATTTT
d_gene: TRBD1; v_gene: TRBV13; j_gene: TRBJ2-7; abundance: NA; CDR3aa: CASSKRDRAYEQYF; CDR3nt: TGTGCCAGCAGTAAACGGGACAGGGCCTACGAGCAGTACTTC
d_gene: NA; v_gene: TRBV20-1; j_gene: TRBJ1-3; abundance: once; CDR3aa: CSASSTNTIYF; CDR3nt: TGCAGTGCTAGTTCGACAAACACCATATATTTT
d_gene: NA; v_gene: TRBV30; j_gene: TRBJ1-2; abundance: medium-sized; CDR3aa: CAWSVQRGGGYTF; CDR3nt: TGTGCCTGGAGTGTACAGAGGGGAGGTGGCTACACCTTC
d_gene: NA; v_gene: TRBV27; j_gene: TRBJ2-5; abundance: NA; CDR3aa: CASSLRLRTGEQYF; CDR3nt: TGTGCCAGCAGTTTAAGACTCAGGACGGGGGAGCAGTACTTC
d_gene: NA; v_gene: TRBV6-1; j_gene: TRBJ1-2; abundance: NA; CDR3aa: CASRGRAGGYTF; CDR3nt: TGTGCCAGCAGGGGACGGGCCGGAGGCTACACCTTC
d_gene: NA; v_gene: TRBV19; j_gene: TRBJ1-4; abundance: NA; CDR3aa: CASTSRNDNEKLFF; CDR3nt: TGTGCCAGTACATCCCGGAACGATAATGAAAAACTGTTTTTT
d_gene: NA; v_gene: TRBV5-1; j_gene: TRBJ2-7; abundance: few; CDR3aa: CASSLADTAEQYF; CDR3nt: TGCGCCAGCAGCTTGGCCGATACAGCCGAGCAGTACTTC